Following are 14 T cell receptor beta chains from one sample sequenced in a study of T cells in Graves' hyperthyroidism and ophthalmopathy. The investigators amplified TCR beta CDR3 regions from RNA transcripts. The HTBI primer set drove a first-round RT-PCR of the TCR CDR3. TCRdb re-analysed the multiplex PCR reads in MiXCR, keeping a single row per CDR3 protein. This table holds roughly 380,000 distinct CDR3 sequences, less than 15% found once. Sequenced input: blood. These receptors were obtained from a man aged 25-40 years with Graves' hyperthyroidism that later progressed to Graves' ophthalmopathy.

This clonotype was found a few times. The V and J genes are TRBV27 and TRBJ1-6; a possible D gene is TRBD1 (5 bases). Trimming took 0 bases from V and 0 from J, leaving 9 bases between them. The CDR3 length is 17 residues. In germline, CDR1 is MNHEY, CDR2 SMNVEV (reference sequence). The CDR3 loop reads CASSLSGAGSYNSPLHF. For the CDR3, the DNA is TGTGCCAGCAGTTTATCAGGGGCCGGCTCCTATAATTCACCCCTCCACTTT.

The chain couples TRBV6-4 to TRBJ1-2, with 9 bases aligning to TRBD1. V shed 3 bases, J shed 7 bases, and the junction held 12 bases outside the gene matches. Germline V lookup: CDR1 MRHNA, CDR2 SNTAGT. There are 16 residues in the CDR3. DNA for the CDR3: TGTGCCAGCAGTGAAAAAAAACAGGGGGCGCCGGCTGGCTACACCTTC. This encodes CASSEKKQGAPAGYTF.

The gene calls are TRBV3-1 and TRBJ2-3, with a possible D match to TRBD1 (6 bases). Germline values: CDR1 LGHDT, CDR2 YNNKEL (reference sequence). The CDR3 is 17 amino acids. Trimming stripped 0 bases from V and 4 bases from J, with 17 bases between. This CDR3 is CASSQEYGRGVADTQYF. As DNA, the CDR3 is TGTGCCAGCAGCCAAGAATACGGCAGGGGTGTTGCAGATACGCAGTATTTT.

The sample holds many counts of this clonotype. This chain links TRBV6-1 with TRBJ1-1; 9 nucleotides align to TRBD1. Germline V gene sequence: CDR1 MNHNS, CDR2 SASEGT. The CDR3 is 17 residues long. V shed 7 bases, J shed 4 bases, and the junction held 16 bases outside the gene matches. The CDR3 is CASTRNRGRKGSTEAFF. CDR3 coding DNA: TGTGCCAGCACTCGGAACAGGGGGCGAAAAGGATCCACTGAAGCTTTCTTT.

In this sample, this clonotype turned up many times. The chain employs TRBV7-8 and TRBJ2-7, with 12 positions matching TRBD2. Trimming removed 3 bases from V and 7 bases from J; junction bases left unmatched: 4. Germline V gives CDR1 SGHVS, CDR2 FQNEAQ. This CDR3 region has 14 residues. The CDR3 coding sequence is TGTGCCAGCAGCTTCGGACTAGCGGGGAGTGAGCAGTACTTC. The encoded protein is CASSFGLAGSEQYF. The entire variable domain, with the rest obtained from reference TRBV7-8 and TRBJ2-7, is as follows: GAGVSQSPRYKVAKRGQDVALRCDPISGHVSLFWYQQALGQGPEFLTYFQNEAQLDKSGLPSDRFFAERPEGSVSTLKIQRTQQEDSAVYLCASSFGLAGSEQYFGPGTRLTVT.

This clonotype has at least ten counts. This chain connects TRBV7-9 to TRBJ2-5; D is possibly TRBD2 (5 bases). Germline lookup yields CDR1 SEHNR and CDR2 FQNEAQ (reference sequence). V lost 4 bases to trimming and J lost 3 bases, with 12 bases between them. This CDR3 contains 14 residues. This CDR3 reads CASSSSDGEETQYF. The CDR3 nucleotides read TGTGCCAGCAGCTCTTCTGACGGGGAAGAGACCCAGTACTTC.

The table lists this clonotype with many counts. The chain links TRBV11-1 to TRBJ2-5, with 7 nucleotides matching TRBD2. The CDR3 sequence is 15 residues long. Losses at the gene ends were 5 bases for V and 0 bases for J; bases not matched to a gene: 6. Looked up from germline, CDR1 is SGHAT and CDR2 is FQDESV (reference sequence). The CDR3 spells CASSPGSGNQETQYF. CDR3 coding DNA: TGTGCCAGCAGCCCCGGAAGCGGGAACCAAGAGACCCAGTACTTC.

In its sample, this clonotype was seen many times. This CDR3 reads CASSQDRGRYEQYF. The CDR3 bases are TGTGCCAGCAGCCAGGACAGGGGGCGATACGAGCAGTACTTC. The rearrangement joins TRBV12-3 or TRBV12-4 to TRBJ2-7; TRBD1 matches at 11 bases. V dropped 6 bases and J dropped 4; count of bases not matched to a gene: 5. The CDR3 consists of 14 residues.

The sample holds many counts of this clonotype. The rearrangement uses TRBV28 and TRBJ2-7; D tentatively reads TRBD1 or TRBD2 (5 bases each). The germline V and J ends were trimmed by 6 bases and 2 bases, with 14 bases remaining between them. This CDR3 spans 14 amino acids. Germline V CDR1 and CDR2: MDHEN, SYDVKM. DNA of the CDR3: TGTGCCAGCAGCCTTTGGCAGGGAGCCTACGAGCAGTACTTC. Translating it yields CASSLWQGAYEQYF.

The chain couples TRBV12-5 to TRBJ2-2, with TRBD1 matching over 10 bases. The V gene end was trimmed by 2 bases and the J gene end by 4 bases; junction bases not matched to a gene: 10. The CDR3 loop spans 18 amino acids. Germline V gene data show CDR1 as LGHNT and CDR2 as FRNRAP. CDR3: CASGLLPGQGPITGELFF. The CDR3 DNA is TGTGCTAGTGGTTTGTTGCCGGGACAGGGGCCAATCACCGGGGAGCTGTTTTTT.

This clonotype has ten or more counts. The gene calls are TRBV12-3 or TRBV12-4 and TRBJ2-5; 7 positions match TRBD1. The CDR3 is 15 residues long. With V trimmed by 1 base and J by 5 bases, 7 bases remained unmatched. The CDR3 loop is CASSLGQGFGETQYF. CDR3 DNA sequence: TGTGCCAGCAGTTTAGGACAGGGTTTTGGGGAGACCCAGTACTTC.

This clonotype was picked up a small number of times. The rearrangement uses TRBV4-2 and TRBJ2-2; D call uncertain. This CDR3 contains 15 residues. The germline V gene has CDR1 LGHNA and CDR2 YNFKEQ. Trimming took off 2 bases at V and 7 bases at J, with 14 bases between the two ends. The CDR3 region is CASSQSPGNDGELFF. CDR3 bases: TGTGCCAGCAGCCAATCGCCCGGAAATGACGGGGAGCTGTTTTTT.

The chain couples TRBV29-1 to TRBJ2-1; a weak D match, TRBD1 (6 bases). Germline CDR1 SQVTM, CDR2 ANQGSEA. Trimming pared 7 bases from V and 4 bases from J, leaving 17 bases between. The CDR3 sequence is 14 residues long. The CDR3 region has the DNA TGCAGCGCTCCGGCGGGCACAGGGTACAATGAGCAGTTCTTC. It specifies CSAPAGTGYNEQFF.

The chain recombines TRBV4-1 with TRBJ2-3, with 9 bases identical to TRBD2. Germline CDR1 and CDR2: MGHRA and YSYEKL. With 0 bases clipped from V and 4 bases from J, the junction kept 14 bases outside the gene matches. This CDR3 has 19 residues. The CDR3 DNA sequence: TGCGCCAGCAGCCAAGATTGGGGCGGGGGGGCCGGTTTGCCAGATACGCAGTATTTT. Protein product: CASSQDWGGGAGLPDTQYF.